The rows below give T cell receptor beta chains drawn from one sample of a study of T-cell memory formation after mild COVID-19. TCRdb reprocessed the 5' RACE reads with MiXCR, giving one entry per CDR3 protein. The table lists 210,000 or so distinct CDR3 sequences, about 10% of them singletons. The specimen sequenced was PBMCs or a T cell subset sorted from them (not recorded which). These receptors came from a man in his late teens or twenties who had mild COVID-19 (a few samples of this study predate the infection). Cell type and time point are not known. Each CDR3 is given with its conserved first and last residue. The order of the fields is J gene, clone size, V gene, D gene, CDR3 protein, CDR3 DNA. A D gene is named only where the DNA matches it firmly. A row's size may be missing; if present it is once, few, many or a size class.

j_gene: TRBJ2-5; abundance: -; v_gene: TRBV12-3/TRBV12-4; d_gene: TRBD1; CDR3aa: CASSPDRGRWGQETQYF; CDR3nt: TGTGCCAGCAGTCCCGACAGGGGCCGATGGGGGCAAGAGACCCAGTACTTC
j_gene: TRBJ2-5; abundance: -; v_gene: TRBV4-2; d_gene: -; CDR3aa: CASSQEQSFQETQYF; CDR3nt: TGTGCCAGCAGCCAAGAACAGAGCTTCCAAGAGACCCAGTACTTC
j_gene: TRBJ2-2; abundance: -; v_gene: TRBV5-5; d_gene: -; CDR3aa: CASTERGGITGELFF; CDR3nt: TGTGCCAGCACCGAGAGGGGCGGGATCACCGGGGAGCTGTTTTTT
j_gene: TRBJ1-2; abundance: few; v_gene: TRBV3-1; d_gene: -; CDR3aa: CASRAARNYGYTF; CDR3nt: TGTGCCAGCAGGGCAGCCCGTAACTATGGCTACACCTTC
j_gene: TRBJ2-5; abundance: -; v_gene: TRBV7-6; d_gene: TRBD2; CDR3aa: CASSSRTSGQETQYF; CDR3nt: TGTGCCAGCAGCTCCCGGACTAGCGGACAAGAGACCCAGTACTTC
j_gene: TRBJ1-1; abundance: few; v_gene: TRBV7-3; d_gene: -; CDR3aa: CATRANLNTEAFF; CDR3nt: TGTGCCACCCGGGCGAATTTGAACACTGAAGCTTTCTTT
j_gene: TRBJ2-3; abundance: few; v_gene: TRBV6-5; d_gene: TRBD1; CDR3aa: CASSYSQGVTDTQYF; CDR3nt: TGTGCCAGCAGTTACTCACAGGGGGTCACAGATACGCAGTATTTT
j_gene: TRBJ2-1; abundance: -; v_gene: TRBV18; d_gene: TRBD2; CDR3aa: CASSPSGTSVSNEQFF; CDR3nt: TGTGCCAGCTCACCAAGTGGGACTAGCGTCTCCAATGAGCAGTTCTTC
j_gene: TRBJ2-1; abundance: -; v_gene: TRBV28; d_gene: TRBD1; CDR3aa: CASSLWTGAARYNEQFF; CDR3nt: TGTGCCAGCAGTTTATGGACAGGGGCCGCCCGATACAATGAGCAGTTCTTC
j_gene: TRBJ2-2; abundance: many; v_gene: TRBV11-3; d_gene: TRBD1; CDR3aa: CASSSDRGPNGELFF; CDR3nt: TGTGCCAGCAGCAGTGACAGGGGGCCGAACGGGGAGCTGTTTTTT
j_gene: TRBJ1-1; abundance: -; v_gene: TRBV7-2; d_gene: -; CDR3aa: CASSRQRNTEAFF; CDR3nt: TGTGCCAGCAGTCGTCAGAGGAACACTGAAGCTTTCTTT
j_gene: TRBJ1-1; abundance: -; v_gene: TRBV4-2; d_gene: -; CDR3aa: CASSQDDTNTEAFF; CDR3nt: TGTGCCAGCAGCCAAGATGACACTAACACTGAAGCTTTCTTT
j_gene: TRBJ1-2; abundance: few; v_gene: TRBV7-6; d_gene: TRBD1; CDR3aa: CASSPEYNRGGYTF; CDR3nt: TGTGCCAGCAGCCCGGAATATAACAGGGGAGGCTACACCTTC
j_gene: TRBJ2-5; abundance: few; v_gene: TRBV6-1; d_gene: TRBD2; CDR3aa: CASSARLAGTKGETQYF; CDR3nt: TGTGCCAGCAGCGCCCGACTAGCGGGGACAAAGGGAGAGACCCAGTACTTC
j_gene: TRBJ2-4; abundance: -; v_gene: TRBV19; d_gene: -; CDR3aa: CASSSDDGNIQYF; CDR3nt: TGTGCCAGTAGTTCCGACGACGGAAACATTCAGTACTTC
j_gene: TRBJ1-1; abundance: many; v_gene: TRBV7-9; d_gene: -; CDR3aa: CATSTRQNTEAFF; CDR3nt: TGTGCCACCTCCACCCGCCAGAACACTGAAGCTTTCTTT
j_gene: TRBJ1-6; abundance: few; v_gene: TRBV5-1; d_gene: -; CDR3aa: CASSLEGRDSPLHF; CDR3nt: TGCGCCAGCAGCTTGGAGGGGCGGGATTCACCCCTCCACTTT
j_gene: TRBJ2-3; abundance: many; v_gene: TRBV7-8; d_gene: -; CDR3aa: CASSLGFNTDTQYF; CDR3nt: TGTGCCAGCAGCTTAGGATTTAACACAGATACGCAGTATTTT
j_gene: TRBJ1-3; abundance: many; v_gene: TRBV7-2; d_gene: -; CDR3aa: CASSPRQVRSGNTIYF; CDR3nt: TGTGCCAGCAGCCCCCGACAGGTTCGCTCTGGAAACACCATATATTTT
j_gene: TRBJ2-3; abundance: few; v_gene: TRBV4-3; d_gene: TRBD2; CDR3aa: CASSQGLAGAYWATDTQYF; CDR3nt: TGCGCCAGCAGCCAAGGACTAGCGGGGGCCTACTGGGCCACAGATACGCAGTATTTT
j_gene: TRBJ2-1; abundance: many; v_gene: TRBV5-1; d_gene: -; CDR3aa: CASSEYNEQFF; CDR3nt: TGTGCCAGCAGTGAATACAATGAGCAGTTCTTC
j_gene: TRBJ2-3; abundance: -; v_gene: TRBV6-5; d_gene: -; CDR3aa: CASSSGGTLDTQYF; CDR3nt: TGTGCCAGCAGTAGCGGAGGGACCTTAGATACGCAGTATTTT
j_gene: TRBJ1-5; abundance: many; v_gene: TRBV6-6; d_gene: -; CDR3aa: CASSPSDSNQPQHF; CDR3nt: TGTGCCAGCAGCCCCAGCGATAGCAATCAGCCCCAGCATTTT
j_gene: TRBJ2-2; abundance: few; v_gene: TRBV5-1; d_gene: -; CDR3aa: CASRGGELFF; CDR3nt: TGCGCCAGCAGAGGAGGGGAGCTGTTTTTT
j_gene: TRBJ2-2; abundance: -; v_gene: TRBV7-9; d_gene: TRBD2; CDR3aa: CASSPPGGRTGELFF; CDR3nt: TGTGCCAGCAGCCCCCCGGGGGGGCGGACCGGGGAGCTGTTTTTT
j_gene: TRBJ2-5; abundance: -; v_gene: TRBV7-2; d_gene: -; CDR3aa: CASTAYILETQYF; CDR3nt: TGTGCCAGCACAGCTTATATTTTAGAGACCCAGTACTTC
j_gene: TRBJ1-2; abundance: -; v_gene: TRBV7-2; d_gene: -; CDR3aa: CASSLNGANYGYTF; CDR3nt: TGTGCCAGCAGTCTTAACGGAGCTAACTATGGCTACACCTTC
j_gene: TRBJ2-2; abundance: -; v_gene: TRBV12-3/TRBV12-4; d_gene: -; CDR3aa: CASSLRSGDLGELFF; CDR3nt: TGTGCCAGCAGTTTACGGTCGGGGGATCTCGGGGAGCTGTTTTTT
j_gene: TRBJ1-3; abundance: -; v_gene: TRBV7-2; d_gene: -; CDR3aa: CASSPTRGTIYF; CDR3nt: TGTGCCAGCAGCCCGACCAGAGGCACCATATATTTT
j_gene: TRBJ1-6; abundance: -; v_gene: TRBV28; d_gene: -; CDR3aa: CASRREGNSPLHF; CDR3nt: TGTGCCAGCAGGAGAGAGGGGAATTCACCCCTCCACTTT
j_gene: TRBJ1-5; abundance: few; v_gene: TRBV6-2/TRBV6-3; d_gene: -; CDR3aa: CASSFPPGAGGNQPQHF; CDR3nt: TGTGCCAGCAGTTTCCCCCCAGGGGCCGGAGGCAATCAGCCCCAGCATTTT
j_gene: TRBJ2-3; abundance: few; v_gene: TRBV5-1; d_gene: TRBD2; CDR3aa: CASSPGRVAGDTSTDTQYF; CDR3nt: TGCGCCAGCAGCCCGGGTCGAGTAGCGGGGGACACGAGCACAGATACGCAGTATTTT
j_gene: TRBJ1-5; abundance: few; v_gene: TRBV7-2; d_gene: TRBD1; CDR3aa: CASSLQGGISQPQHF; CDR3nt: TGTGCCAGCAGCTTACAGGGGGGGATCAGTCAGCCCCAGCATTTT
j_gene: TRBJ1-2; abundance: few; v_gene: TRBV25-1; d_gene: -; CDR3aa: CASSEPNYGYTF; CDR3nt: TGTGCCAGCAGTGAGCCTAACTATGGCTACACCTTC
j_gene: TRBJ1-1; abundance: few; v_gene: TRBV29-1; d_gene: -; CDR3aa: CSARTDGNTEAFF; CDR3nt: TGCAGCGCCAGGACAGACGGTAACACTGAAGCTTTCTTT
j_gene: TRBJ1-1; abundance: -; v_gene: TRBV24-1; d_gene: -; CDR3aa: CATLNTEAFF; CDR3nt: TGTGCCACCTTGAACACTGAAGCTTTCTTT
j_gene: TRBJ2-1; abundance: -; v_gene: TRBV6-2/TRBV6-3; d_gene: -; CDR3aa: CASSYHSGTNEQFF; CDR3nt: TGTGCCAGCAGTTACCATTCAGGGACCAATGAGCAGTTCTTC